This T cell receptor (beta chain) came from a study of blood T cell repertoires in COVID-19. V was trimmed by 3 bases and J by 2 bases, leaving 10 bases between them. Germline assignment: CDR1 SGHAT and CDR2 FQNNGV. The CDR3 consists of 14 residues. Here immunoSEQ multiplex PCR was the method, and the copy in TCRdb shows in-frame clones only, minus some. The sample has fewer than 200,000 clones, about 89% seen once. The specimen was peripheral blood. This TCR derives from a man aged 18 to 29 who had recovered from COVID-19. The rearrangement joins TRBV11-2 to TRBJ1-1; D perhaps matches TRBD1 (6 bases). CDR3 DNA sequence: TGTGCCAGCAGCTTGAGGACAGCCAACACTGAAGCTTTCTTT. Its protein product is CASSLRTANTEAFF. The full variable domain, in which reference TRBV11-2 and TRBJ1-1 provide the parts outside the CDR3, is EAGVAQSPRYKIIEKRQSVAFWCNPISGHATLYWYQQILGQGPKLLIQFQNNGVVDDSQLPKDRFSAERLKGVDSTLKIQPAKLEDSAVYLCASSLRTANTEAFFGQGTRLTVV.